The 26 T cell receptor beta chains in this list originate from one sample, sequenced in a study of shared clonotypes between healthy human individuals (dated by TCRdb to the early 2020s). Libraries were prepared through the immunoSEQ multiplex PCR assay. TCRdb's version of the immuneACCESS table is confined to in-frame rearrangements and falls short of the full clone set. An unresolved V gene accounts for under half of the shortfall where checked; the remainder is of unknown origin. This sample holds some 680,000 clones; around four fifths were observed only once. Around 2% of the sample is taken by the ten largest. Specimen: memory CD4+ T cells sorted from blood. The sample's cell subset or site label, decoded: CD45RA-negative fraction. These receptors all stem from a woman aged 25 to 45 in good health.

The chain is built from TRBV4-2 and TRBJ2-1; no clear D gene. V was shortened by 0 bases and J by 9 bases, with 6 bases between the two germline ends. Per germline, CDR1 LGHNA and CDR2 YNFKEQ. The CDR3 has 12 residues. CDR3 nucleotides: TGTGCCAGCAGCCAAGAACGTGTTGAGCAGTTCTTC. The encoded protein is CASSQERVEQFF.

This clone appeared many times. The chain couples TRBV28 to TRBJ2-7; D possibly corresponds to TRBD2 (5 bases). V gave up 2 bases and J gave up 1 base, with 15 bases separating them. Germline V gene lookup returns CDR1 MDHEN and CDR2 SYDVKM. The CDR3 is 16 residues long. The CDR3 region has the DNA TGTGCCAGCAGTTTAGAGTACGGGATGGGTTCCTACGAGCAGTACTTC. It encodes CASSLEYGMGSYEQYF.

This clone was found a few times. This CDR3 reads CASSWTANSGNTIYF. For the CDR3, the DNA is TGCGCCAGCAGCTGGACAGCAAACTCTGGAAACACCATATATTTT. The chain joins TRBV5-1 to TRBJ1-3; tentative D call: TRBD1 (6 bases). This CDR3 is 15 amino acids long. Per the germline V gene, CDR1 is SGHRS and CDR2 is YFSETQ. The V end lost 3 bases, the J end lost 0 bases, and 10 bases lay between the germline ends.

The CDR3 here is CASSLFLGTGELFF. The CDR3 bases are TGTGCCAGCAGCTTATTTTTGGGCACCGGGGAGCTGTTTTTT. V usage is TRBV7-2 and J usage is TRBJ2-2; D gene ambiguous. The CDR3 runs 14 residues. Germline V lookup: CDR1 SGHTA, CDR2 FQGNSA. Trimming removed 2 bases from V and 4 bases from J, with 8 bases in between.

The chain has TRBV11-3 and TRBJ2-3; TRBD1 aligns across 12 bases. Losses at the gene ends were 7 bases for V and 1 base for J; bases not matched to a gene: 15. Germline CDR1 is SGHNT and CDR2 is YENEEA. This CDR3 region has 19 residues. The CDR3 loop reads CASTGTGGSIARCTDTQYF. The CDR3 region has the DNA TGTGCCAGCACCGGGACAGGGGGCTCTATCGCCAGGTGCACAGATACGCAGTATTTT.

The chain links TRBV5-6 to TRBJ2-3; tentatively, D is TRBD1 (5 bases). Germline lookup yields CDR1 SGHDT and CDR2 YYEEEE. The CDR3 covers 15 residues. V dropped 0 bases and J dropped 2 bases, with 10 bases sitting between them. In DNA, the CDR3 is TGTGCCAGCAGCTTGGGACAGTGGTCCACAGATACGCAGTATTTT. As protein: CASSLGQWSTDTQYF.

The chain carries TRBV11-2 and TRBJ2-7; no definite D call. CDR3 size: 12 residues. With 7 bases removed from V and 0 bases from J, the gap between germline ends came to 7 bases. Looked up from germline, CDR1 is SGHAT and CDR2 is FQNNGV. The CDR3 is CASTFYSYEQYF. The CDR3 nucleotides read TGTGCCAGCACCTTCTACTCCTACGAGCAGTACTTC.

The chain uses TRBV28 and TRBJ2-7; 7 positions agree with TRBD1. CDR1 and CDR2 (germline): MDHEN, SYDVKM. Trimming at V came to 4 bases and at J to 6 bases, leaving 12 bases not matched to a gene. CDR3 length: 15 amino acids. CDR3 nucleotides: TGTGCCAGCAGTTCCTCCTCCGACAGGGATTTCGAGCAGTACTTC. Translated, it gives CASSSSSDRDFEQYF.

This clone was seen more than once but under ten times. The CDR3 sequence is CASTTLGGFAFF. The CDR3 DNA reads TGTGCCAGCACCACCCTCGGGGGGTTCGCTTTCTTT. The J gene is TRBJ1-1, the V gene TRBV2, with D possibly TRBD1 on 5 matching bases. V lost 7 bases and J lost 11, with 17 bases in between. The CDR3 sequence is 12 residues long. Germline V gene lookup returns CDR1 SNHLY and CDR2 FYNNEI.

The rearrangement links TRBV15 to TRBJ2-7; 11 nucleotides match TRBD1. After removal of 5 bases from V and 6 bases from J, the junction contained 6 bases not matched to a gene. The CDR3 is 14 residues long. Germline V gene sequence: CDR1 LNHNV, CDR2 YYDKDF (reference sequence). In DNA form, the CDR3 reads TGTGCCACCAGCGTCCGGACAGGGGGCGGCGAGCAGTACTTC. Protein product: CATSVRTGGGEQYF.

The DNA for the CDR3 is TGTGCCAGCAGTGTAACTAGCGGGAGGTTGGGTGAGCAGTTCTTC. Translation: CASSVTSGRLGEQFF. The chain combines TRBV28 with TRBJ2-1; 12 bases match TRBD2. The V gene's germline CDR1 is MDHEN and CDR2 SYDVKM. This CDR3 is built from 15 residues. V gave up 5 bases and J gave up 9 bases; unmatched junction bases: 8.

This clone was observed a handful of times. The chain recombines TRBV7-2 with TRBJ2-7; weak D call: TRBD1 (6 bases). Germline assignment: CDR1 SGHTA and CDR2 FQGNSA. This CDR3 comprises 14 residues. V was pared by 7 bases and J by 4 bases, with 17 bases between. The CDR3 DNA is TGTGCCAGCACCATACAACGGGACACGTACGAGCAGTACTTC. Translating it yields CASTIQRDTYEQYF. Full variable domain (rest looked up from reference TRBV7-2 and TRBJ2-7): GAGVSQSPSNKVTEKGKDVELRCDPISGHTALYWYRQSLGQGLEFLIYFQGNSAPDKSGLPSDRFSAERTGGSVSTLTIQRTQQEDSAVYLCASTIQRDTYEQYFGPGTRLTVT.

The rearrangement joins TRBV7-9 to TRBJ2-7; D not certain. This CDR3 has 15 residues. CDR1 is SEHNR, CDR2 FQNEAQ, per germline (reference sequence). V was cut by 0 bases and J by 2 bases, with 11 bases left in between. Written as DNA, the CDR3 is TGTGCCAGCAGCTTAGCGGGCGGCAGAACCTACGAGCAGTACTTC. Its translation: CASSLAGGRTYEQYF.

The chain couples TRBV2 to TRBJ2-1, with 8 bases fitting TRBD1. With V trimmed by 7 bases and J by 6 bases, 17 bases remained unmatched. This CDR3 spans 17 amino acids. The germline gives CDR1 SNHLY, CDR2 FYNNEI. CDR3 region: CASTFAGGLGTFNEQFF. In DNA, the CDR3 is TGTGCCAGCACTTTCGCAGGGGGCTTAGGTACATTCAATGAGCAGTTCTTC. The variable domain in full, with the rest retrieved from reference TRBV2 and TRBJ2-1, is EPEVTQTPSHQVTQMGQEVILRCVPISNHLYFYWYRQILGQKVEFLVSFYNNEISEKSEIFDDQFSVERPDGSNFTLKIRSTKLEDSAMYFCASTFAGGLGTFNEQFFGPGTRLTVL.

The chain combines TRBV20-1 with TRBJ1-1; a possible D gene is TRBD1 (6 bases). The germline V gene has CDR1 DFQATT and CDR2 SNEGSKA (reference sequence). The CDR3 runs 10 residues. Deletions cut 4 bases from V and 11 bases from J, with 11 bases between. CDR3 loop: CSANRVRAFF. The CDR3 bases are TGCAGTGCTAACAGGGTACGGGCTTTCTTT.

The chain links TRBV19 to TRBJ2-2; 7 bases agree with TRBD1. The germline CDR1 and CDR2 sequences are LNHDA and SQIVND (reference sequence). Germline trimming cut 6 bases from V and 6 bases from J; bases unmatched to any gene: 7. The CDR3 length is 14 residues. As DNA, the CDR3 is TGTGCCAGTAGAAGGGGGCAAGGAGCCGGGGAGCTGTTTTTT. It specifies CASRRGQGAGELFF.

The J gene is TRBJ1-1, the V gene TRBV18; D may be TRBD1 (5 bases). This CDR3 region has 13 residues. Germline V gene data show CDR1 as KGHSH and CDR2 as LQKENI. Deletions cut 4 bases from V and 4 bases from J, with 10 bases between. The CDR3 is CASSQRGVTEAFF. The CDR3 nucleotides are TGTGCCAGCTCACAGAGAGGGGTCACTGAAGCTTTCTTT.

A few counts support this clone. This rearrangement joins TRBV7-3 to TRBJ2-1; tentative D call: TRBD1 (5 bases). This CDR3 spans 15 amino acids. V was clipped by 7 bases and J by 5 bases, with 18 bases between them. Per the germline V gene, CDR1 is SGHTA and CDR2 is FQGTGA. The CDR3 coding sequence is TGTGCCAGCATCCCCCGCGGTAGGGGTAACAATGAGCAGTTCTTC. This encodes CASIPRGRGNNEQFF.

The sample holds a few counts of this clone. This rearrangement joins TRBV7-9 to TRBJ2-2, with 7 nucleotides matching TRBD1. Germline assignment: CDR1 SEHNR and CDR2 FQNEAQ (reference sequence). Germline trimming cut 5 bases from V and 7 bases from J; bases unmatched to any gene: 13. The CDR3 is 16 amino acids. CDR3 bases: TGTGCCAGCAGCCCAAGGGGGCTAGCAGGCGGCGGGGAGCTGTTTTTT. As protein: CASSPRGLAGGGELFF.

The gene calls are TRBV4-1 and TRBJ2-3; D not resolved. CDR3 length: 14 amino acids. Germline CDR1 is MGHRA and CDR2 is YSYEKL. Trimming removed 4 bases from V and 0 bases from J, with 8 bases in between. CDR3 region: CASSRLESTDTQYF. The DNA for the CDR3 is TGCGCCAGCAGCCGCCTTGAGAGCACAGATACGCAGTATTTT.

V gene TRBV6-5 combines with J gene TRBJ2-3; 10 bases are a match to TRBD1. The CDR3 sequence is 15 residues long. V lost 5 bases, J lost 3 bases, and 5 bases stayed unmatched. CDR1 MNHEY and CDR2 SVGAGI come from the germline V gene. CDR3 DNA: TGTGCCAGCAGTCCGGGACAGGGGTTGACAGATACGCAGTATTTT. Its protein product is CASSPGQGLTDTQYF.

The V gene is TRBV6-1, the J gene TRBJ2-4; D unclear. The CDR3 is 16 amino acids. Trimming removed 3 bases from V and 8 bases from J, with 20 bases in between. The germline V gene encodes CDR1 MNHNS and CDR2 SASEGT. The CDR3 sequence: CASSEYARSGGDIQYF. CDR3 bases: TGTGCCAGCAGTGAGTACGCGAGGTCAGGCGGCGACATTCAGTACTTC.

The chain employs TRBV7-6 and TRBJ2-3; no firm D call. V gave up 2 bases and J gave up 0 bases, with 6 bases separating them. Looked up from germline, CDR1 is SGHVS and CDR2 is FNYEAQ. The CDR3 totals 14 residues. CDR3 in DNA: TGTGCCAGCAGCTTAAGAGTCAGCACAGATACGCAGTATTTT. Translated: CASSLRVSTDTQYF.

V gene TRBV6-1 combines with J gene TRBJ1-2; D is unresolved. The CDR3 sequence is 13 residues long. V dropped 0 bases and J dropped 4 bases, with 6 bases sitting between them. Per germline, CDR1 MNHNS and CDR2 SASEGT. The CDR3 is CASSEAQVYGYTF. CDR3 in DNA: TGTGCCAGCAGTGAAGCCCAGGTCTATGGCTACACCTTC.

This clone has just a few counts. This chain connects TRBV27 to TRBJ2-1; 10 nucleotides agree with TRBD2. This CDR3 has 14 residues. The V gene's germline CDR1 is MNHEY and CDR2 SMNVEV (reference sequence). The CDR3 region has the DNA TGTGCGACGGTACTAGCGGGAAACTACAATGAGCAGTTCTTC. It codes for CATVLAGNYNEQFF.

The chain recombines TRBV2 with TRBJ1-1; D is perhaps TRBD1 (5 bases). The CDR3 spans 14 residues. Germline V lookup: CDR1 SNHLY, CDR2 FYNNEI. The ends were cut back, 6 bases at V and 4 bases at J, with 15 bases in the middle. CDR3 nucleotide sequence: TGTGCCAGCAGCAAAACCGGGGCCGTCACTGAAGCTTTCTTT. It codes for CASSKTGAVTEAFF.